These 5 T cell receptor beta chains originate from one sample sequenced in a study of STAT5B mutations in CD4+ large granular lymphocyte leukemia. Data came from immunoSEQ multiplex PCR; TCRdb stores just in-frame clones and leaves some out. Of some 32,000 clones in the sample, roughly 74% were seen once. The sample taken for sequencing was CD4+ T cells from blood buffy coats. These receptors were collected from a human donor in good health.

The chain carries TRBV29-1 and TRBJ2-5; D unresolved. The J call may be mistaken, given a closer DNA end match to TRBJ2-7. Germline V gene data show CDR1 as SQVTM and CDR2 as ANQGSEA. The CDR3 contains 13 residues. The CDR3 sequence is CSVSSALSYEQYF. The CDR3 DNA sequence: TGCAGCGTTAGCAGCGCCCTTTCCTACGAGCAGTACTTC.

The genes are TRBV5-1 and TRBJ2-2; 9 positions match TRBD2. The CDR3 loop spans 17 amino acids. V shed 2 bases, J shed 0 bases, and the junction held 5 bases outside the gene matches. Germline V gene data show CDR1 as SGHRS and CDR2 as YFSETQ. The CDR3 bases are TGCGCCAGCAGCTTAGCGGGAGGCGGAGCGAACACCGGGGAGCTGTTTTTT. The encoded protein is CASSLAGGGANTGELFF.

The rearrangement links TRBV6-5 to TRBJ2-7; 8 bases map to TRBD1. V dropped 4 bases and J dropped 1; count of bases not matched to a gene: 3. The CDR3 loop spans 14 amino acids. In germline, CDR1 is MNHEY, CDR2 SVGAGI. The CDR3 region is CASSSRTGSYEQYF. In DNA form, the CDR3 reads TGTGCCAGCAGTTCGAGGACAGGGTCCTACGAGCAGTACTTC.

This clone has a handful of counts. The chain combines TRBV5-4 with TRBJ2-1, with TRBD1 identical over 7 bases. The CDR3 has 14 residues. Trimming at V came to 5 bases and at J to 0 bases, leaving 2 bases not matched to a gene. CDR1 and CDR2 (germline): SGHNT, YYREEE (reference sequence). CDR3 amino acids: CASSRDSSYNEQFF. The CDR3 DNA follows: TGTGCCAGCAGTCGGGACAGCTCCTACAATGAGCAGTTCTTC. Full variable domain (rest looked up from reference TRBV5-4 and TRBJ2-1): ETGVTQSPTHLIKTRGQQVTLRCSSQSGHNTVSWYQQALGQGPQFIFQYYREEENGRGNFPPRFSGLQFPNYSSELNVNALELDDSALYLCASSRDSSYNEQFFGPGTRLTVL.

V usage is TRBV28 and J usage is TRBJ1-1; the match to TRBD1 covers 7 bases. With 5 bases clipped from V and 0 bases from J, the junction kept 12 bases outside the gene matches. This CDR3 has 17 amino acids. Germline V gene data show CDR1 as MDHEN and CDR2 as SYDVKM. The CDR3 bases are TGTGCCAGCAGTCCTCCAATACAGGGACAGCTGAACACTGAAGCTTTCTTT. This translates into CASSPPIQGQLNTEAFF.